This T cell receptor (beta chain) comes out of a study of blood T cell repertoires in COVID-19. All enrollees were about 18 to 95 years old and from roughly 22 US areas. The assay was immunoSEQ multiplex PCR, and TCRdb's table has in-frame clones only and misses some. The data hold about 220,000 clones, with 70% to 85% observed a single time. CDR3 length: 15 amino acids. J lost 5 bases, V lost 4 bases, and 12 bases had no gene match. CDR1 and CDR2 (germline): SGDLS, YYNGEE. Sequencing was performed on PBMCs or T cells enriched from blood (not recorded which). The chain carries TRBV9 and TRBJ2-7; 7 nucleotides align to TRBD2. This receptor was obtained from a woman aged 55-70 years who had recovered from COVID-19. The chain's CDR3 is CASSTGAGSANEQYF. The CDR3 coding sequence is TGTGCCAGCAGCACCGGAGCGGGGTCGGCCAACGAGCAGTACTTC.